Detailed here is one TCR beta chain. Its specificity is unknown. With V trimmed by 3 bases and J by 4 bases, 3 bases remained unmatched. Germline-derived CDR1 and CDR2 are SGHVS and FQNEAQ. CDR3 length: 14 amino acids. This sample is part of a study of CD8+CD57+ T cells in acquired aplastic anemia. As for the study in general: Sorted CD4+ plus CD8+ cells gave DNA averaging roughly 3 ug. Study results and caveats: Controls and patients did not differ significantly in CD8+ Simpson's diversity. The same twenty-nine CD8+ CDR3 sequences occurred in patients and in controls.

CDR3 and TCR beta VDJ profiling relied on a genomic DNA template. TCRdb re-derived calls from the reads in MiXCR, one entry per CDR3 protein. The sample lists about 160,000 distinct CDR3 sequences, roughly 50% seen once, with roughly 30% in the top ten. Individuals selected for sequencing had exhibited CD8+CD57+ cell expansion on flow cytometry. The sequenced sample was sorted CD4+, CD8+, or CD8+CD57+ T cells (not recorded which) from PBMCs. The V gene is TRBV7-8, the J gene TRBJ1-1; 9 bases align to TRBD1. The sequence came from a human donor with aplastic anemia. CDR3 loop: CASSFMTGGTEAFF. The CDR3 DNA sequence: TGTGCCAGCAGCTTCATGACAGGGGGCACTGAAGCTTTCTTT.